A single sample is the source of the 30 T cell receptor beta chains below, sequenced in a study of T cells in Graves' hyperthyroidism and ophthalmopathy. TCR beta CDR3 sequences were amplified from RNA transcripts. In the first-round RT-PCR of the TCR CDR3, the HTBI primer set was used. TCRdb recomputed calls from the multiplex PCR reads with MiXCR, one row per CDR3 protein. The sample has some 270,000 distinct CDR3 sequences; roughly a quarter are singletons. Sequenced: blood. The source is a woman in her thirties or forties with Graves' ophthalmopathy.

This clonotype was seen repeatedly, ten times or more. The chain carries TRBV12-3 or TRBV12-4 and TRBJ2-5; D gene uncertain. V dropped 3 bases and J dropped 2 bases, with 10 bases sitting between them. The CDR3 is made up of 14 amino acids. CDR3 region: CASSFGRPQETQYF. In DNA, the CDR3 is TGTGCCAGCAGTTTTGGTCGTCCACAAGAGACCCAGTACTTC.

This clonotype has a count of ten or more. The V and J genes are TRBV29-1 and TRBJ2-2; the D is unclear. V lost 0 bases, J lost 3 bases, and 2 bases lay in between. The germline CDR1 and CDR2 sequences are SQVTM and ANQGSEA. There are 12 residues in the CDR3. The CDR3 DNA is TGCAGCGTTGAAGAAGACACCGGGGAGCTGTTTTTT. Translation: CSVEEDTGELFF.

This clonotype showed up many times. The chain couples TRBV2 to TRBJ1-5; tentative D call: TRBD1 (6 bases). The CDR3 runs to 14 residues. Trimming shortened V by 6 bases and J by 3 bases, and 12 bases separated the two germline ends. The germline V gene encodes CDR1 SNHLY and CDR2 FYNNEI. The CDR3 is CASRPGQYNQPQHF. The DNA for the CDR3 is TGTGCCAGCAGACCCGGACAGTACAATCAGCCCCAGCATTTT.

This clonotype was detected many times. The chain uses TRBV6-5 and TRBJ2-3, with TRBD1 identical over 11 bases. With 1 base clipped from V and 5 bases from J, the junction kept 2 bases outside the gene matches. This CDR3 comprises 15 residues. Per the germline V gene, CDR1 is MNHEY and CDR2 is SVGAGI. The CDR3 DNA is TGTGCCAGCAGTTACTTCGGGACAGGGGGAGATACGCAGTATTTT. It codes for CASSYFGTGGDTQYF.

The chain couples TRBV3-1 to TRBJ1-1; 9 bases align to TRBD1. Germline lookup yields CDR1 LGHDT and CDR2 YNNKEL (reference sequence). Trimming cost V 3 bases and J 1 base; bases outside gene matches: 0. This CDR3 region has 14 residues. The CDR3 coding sequence is TGTGCCAGCAGCCAGACAGGGGGGAACACTGAAGCTTTCTTT. It translates to CASSQTGGNTEAFF.

This clonotype was counted ten times or more. This chain uses TRBV6-5 with TRBJ2-2; TRBD2 matches 14 bases. Germline loops: CDR1 MNHEY, CDR2 SVGAGI. The CDR3 has 16 residues. The J segment lost 6 bases and the V segment lost 2 bases, leaving 2 bases of the junction unmatched. DNA for the CDR3: TGTGCCAGCAGTTACCGGGGACTAGCGGGAGCCGGGGAGCTGTTTTTT. Translated: CASSYRGLAGAGELFF.

This clonotype was counted many times. The CDR3: CSVTSGTGELFF. DNA for the CDR3: TGCAGTGTAACTAGCGGAACCGGGGAGCTGTTTTTT. V and J are TRBV20-1 and TRBJ2-2; 8 positions match TRBD2. With V trimmed by 7 bases and J by 5 bases, 3 bases remained unmatched. The CDR3 extends over 12 amino acids. Looked up from germline, CDR1 is DFQATT and CDR2 is SNEGSKA (reference sequence).

There are a few counts of this clonotype. The CDR3 DNA follows: TGTGCCAGCAGCCCCTCTGAGCAGGGCCGAAACACCATATATTTT. Residues: CASSPSEQGRNTIYF. J is TRBJ1-3 and V is TRBV9, with D possibly TRBD1 on 5 matching bases. This CDR3 has 15 residues. Germline V gene sequence: CDR1 SGDLS, CDR2 YYNGEE. V was shortened by 4 bases and J by 5 bases, with 16 bases between the two germline ends.

In this sample, this clonotype turned up many times. The V call is TRBV7-8, the J call TRBJ2-7; 8 bases are shared with TRBD1. V dropped 5 bases and J dropped 6; count of bases not matched to a gene: 6. The germline V gene encodes CDR1 SGHVS and CDR2 FQNEAQ. The CDR3 totals 13 residues. For the CDR3, the DNA is TGTGCCAGCAGCCCGTTGACAGGGGTCGAGCAGTACTTC. This encodes CASSPLTGVEQYF.

The chain combines TRBV28 with TRBJ2-5; possibly TRBD2 for D (6 bases). V lost 8 bases and J lost 2, with 21 bases in between. The CDR3 runs 16 residues. Germline lookup yields CDR1 MDHEN and CDR2 SYDVKM. In DNA form, the CDR3 reads TGTGCCAGCCGGAGGGCTAGCGATGATATACAAGAGACCCAGTACTTC. Protein sequence: CASRRASDDIQETQYF. The full variable domain, its missing parts supplied by reference TRBV28 and TRBJ2-5, is DVKVTQSSRYLVKRTGEKVFLECVQDMDHENMFWYRQDPGLGLRLIYFSYDVKMKEKGDIPEGYSVSREKKERFSLILESASTNQTSMYLCASRRASDDIQETQYFGPGTRLLVL.

Ten or more counts support this clonotype. The chain recombines TRBV12-3 or TRBV12-4 with TRBJ2-2; 7 bases fit TRBD1. J was trimmed by 4 bases and V by 6 bases; bases with no gene match: 5. CDR3 size: 14 residues. The CDR3 nucleotides are TGTGCCAGCAGCTCGGGACAGTTCACCGGGGAGCTGTTTTTT. Residues: CASSSGQFTGELFF.

J is TRBJ1-1 and V is TRBV28; D is unresolved. The CDR3 runs 16 residues. Germline lookup yields CDR1 MDHEN and CDR2 SYDVKM. V was clipped by 6 bases and J by 1 base, with 18 bases between them. CDR3 protein: CASRRQEANWNTEAFF. In nucleotides, the CDR3 is TGTGCCAGCAGGCGGCAGGAGGCAAATTGGAACACTGAAGCTTTCTTT.

This clonotype was recorded at least ten times. The chain couples TRBV20-1 to TRBJ2-2; TRBD1 aligns across 7 bases. V gave up 5 bases and J gave up 2 bases; unmatched junction bases: 5. Germline CDR1 and CDR2: DFQATT and SNEGSKA (reference sequence). There are 14 residues in the CDR3. The CDR3, as DNA: TGCAGTGCTCGGGACAGCGTCAACACCGGGGAGCTGTTTTTT. Encoded protein: CSARDSVNTGELFF.

This chain uses TRBV12-3 or TRBV12-4 with TRBJ1-2; 8 bases map to TRBD1. J lost 4 bases, V lost 7 bases, and 5 bases had no gene match. The CDR3 totals 13 residues. The DNA for the CDR3 is TGTGCCAGCAACCCAGGACAGGGCTATGGCTACACCTTC. Its translation: CASNPGQGYGYTF.

This clonotype was detected many times. The chain joins TRBV15 to TRBJ2-5; D remains ambiguous. V was shortened by 0 bases and J by 9 bases, with 8 bases between the two germline ends. The germline CDR1 and CDR2 sequences are LNHNV and YYDKDF (reference sequence). CDR3 length equals 12 residues. The CDR3 DNA sequence: TGTGCCACCAGCAGAGACCGACTTTCCCAGTACTTC. It encodes CATSRDRLSQYF.

This clonotype was counted at least ten times. The genes are TRBV28 and TRBJ2-5; 7 positions match TRBD1. Losses at the gene ends were 5 bases for V and 3 bases for J; bases not matched to a gene: 3. The length of the CDR3 is 13 residues. The germline gives CDR1 MDHEN, CDR2 SYDVKM. This chain's CDR3 is CASSPDREETQYF. CDR3 coding DNA: TGTGCCAGCAGTCCCGACAGGGAAGAGACCCAGTACTTC. Using reference TRBV28 and TRBJ2-5 for the parts outside the CDR3, the full variable domain is DVKVTQSSRYLVKRTGEKVFLECVQDMDHENMFWYRQDPGLGLRLIYFSYDVKMKEKGDIPEGYSVSREKKERFSLILESASTNQTSMYLCASSPDREETQYFGPGTRLLVL.

V gene TRBV2 combines with J gene TRBJ2-7; 9 nucleotides match TRBD1. In germline, CDR1 is SNHLY, CDR2 FYNNEI. The CDR3 is 20 amino acids. The trim removed 4 bases at V and 4 bases at J, leaving 23 bases unmatched. CDR3 region: CASSAGTGQGKGLGFYEQYF. CDR3 nucleotide sequence: TGTGCCAGCAGTGCTGGGACGGGACAGGGAAAGGGACTCGGCTTTTACGAGCAGTACTTC.

Ten or more counts support this clonotype. The chain recombines TRBV6-1 with TRBJ2-2; 7 bases are a match to TRBD1. CDR3 size: 17 residues. The J segment lost 1 base and the V segment lost 5 bases, leaving 10 bases of the junction unmatched. The germline V gene has CDR1 MNHNS and CDR2 SASEGT. Here the CDR3 reads CASSPTTTGRNTGELFF. The DNA for the CDR3 is TGTGCCAGCAGTCCCACCACGACAGGGCGGAACACCGGGGAGCTGTTTTTT.

This clonotype occurred many times. The chain links TRBV5-1 to TRBJ2-7, with D possibly TRBD2 on 5 matching bases. V dropped 2 bases and J dropped 5 bases, with 11 bases sitting between them. CDR1 and CDR2 from the germline V gene are SGHRS and YFSETQ. The CDR3 runs to 13 residues. CDR3 amino acids: CASSFSEKHEQYF. Written as DNA, the CDR3 is TGCGCCAGCAGCTTTAGCGAGAAGCACGAGCAGTACTTC.

The DNA for the CDR3 is TGTGCCAGCAGCCGGCTGGGGGCGGGAGCCACCGGGGAGCTGTTTTTT. This gives the protein CASSRLGAGATGELFF. This chain joins TRBV3-1 and TRBJ2-2, with a tentative D call TRBD2 (7 bases). V was clipped by 4 bases and J by 4 bases, with 16 bases between them. The CDR3 has 16 amino acids. CDR1 is LGHDT, CDR2 YNNKEL, per germline (reference sequence).

Many counts were recorded for this clonotype. V gene TRBV7-9 combines with J gene TRBJ1-1; 9 bases agree with TRBD1. The V and J ends lost 5 bases and 2 bases, in that order; junction bases with no gene match: 6. Per germline, CDR1 SEHNR and CDR2 FQNEAQ (reference sequence). The CDR3 has 15 amino acids. CDR3 in DNA: TGTGCCAGCAGCGAACAGGGGGCCATCAACACTGAAGCTTTCTTT. It specifies CASSEQGAINTEAFF.

This clonotype appeared many times. The genes are TRBV7-3 and TRBJ2-7; D is perhaps TRBD1 (5 bases). Trimming removed 5 bases at V and 5 bases at J, with 16 bases between. Germline V CDR1 and CDR2: SGHTA, FQGTGA. This CDR3 has 14 amino acids. Here the CDR3 reads CASSAQGILDEQYF. The CDR3, as DNA: TGTGCCAGCAGCGCGCAGGGTATTCTGGACGAGCAGTACTTC. Together with reference TRBV7-3 and TRBJ2-7, the CDR3 gives the full variable domain: GAGVSQTPSNKVTEKGKYVELRCDPISGHTALYWYRQSLGQGPEFLIYFQGTGAADDSGLPNDRFFAVRPEGSVSTLKIQRTERGDSAVYLCASSAQGILDEQYFGPGTRLTVT.

This clonotype was seen repeatedly, ten times or more. The V and J genes are TRBV24-1 and TRBJ1-3, with unresolved D. Germline V gene lookup returns CDR1 KGHDR and CDR2 SFDVKD. The CDR3 is 15 residues long. V was trimmed by 3 bases and J by 1 base, leaving 9 bases between them. The CDR3 bases are TGTGCCACCAGTGATGAAAATGATTCTGGAAACACCATATATTTT. It is translated as CATSDENDSGNTIYF.

At least ten counts were recorded for this clonotype. The chain combines TRBV12-3 or TRBV12-4 with TRBJ2-2, with 7 nucleotides matching TRBD2. V lost 3 bases to trimming and J lost 6 bases; unmatched junction nucleotides: 4. The CDR3 consists of 14 residues. CDR3 bases: TGTGCCAGCAGTTTGGGGCGGGAGTCCGGGGAGCTGTTTTTT. Amino acids: CASSLGRESGELFF.

This clonotype was counted only a few times. V usage is TRBV28 and J usage is TRBJ2-7; D not certain. The germline V gene encodes CDR1 MDHEN and CDR2 SYDVKM. V lost 4 bases and J lost 6, with 16 bases in between. The CDR3 extends over 14 amino acids. CDR3 nucleotides: TGTGCCAGCAGTTCACGGACGAGGAATTCCGAGCAGTACTTC. Translating gives CASSSRTRNSEQYF.

This clonotype was seen more than once but under ten times. The chain uses TRBV10-2 and TRBJ2-5; D uncertain. CDR1 WSHSY and CDR2 SAAADI come from the germline V gene. Trimming removed 2 bases at V and 5 bases at J, with 6 bases between. This CDR3 is built from 12 residues. The CDR3 here is CASSEVSETQYF. As DNA, the CDR3 is TGCGCCAGCAGTGAGGTCTCTGAGACCCAGTACTTC.

The table lists this clonotype with many counts. The chain carries TRBV6-5 and TRBJ2-7, with 13 nucleotides matching TRBD2. The length of the CDR3 is 13 residues. Germline trimming cut 4 bases from V and 8 bases from J; bases unmatched to any gene: 2. Germline lookup yields CDR1 MNHEY and CDR2 SVGAGI. The CDR3 region has the DNA TGTGCCAGCAGTTGGACTAGCGGGAGTCAGCAGTACTTC. Its translation is CASSWTSGSQQYF.

This chain connects TRBV28 to TRBJ2-7, with 9 bases matching TRBD2. CDR1 is MDHEN, CDR2 SYDVKM, per germline. The CDR3 spans 14 residues. Germline trimming cut 8 bases from V and 3 bases from J; bases unmatched to any gene: 8. CDR3 DNA sequence: TGTGCCAGCCACCCGACTAGCGGACACTACGAGCAGTACTTC. It encodes CASHPTSGHYEQYF. Full variable domain (outside the CDR3, taken from reference TRBV28 and TRBJ2-7): DVKVTQSSRYLVKRTGEKVFLECVQDMDHENMFWYRQDPGLGLRLIYFSYDVKMKEKGDIPEGYSVSREKKERFSLILESASTNQTSMYLCASHPTSGHYEQYFGPGTRLTVT.

Many counts were recorded for this clonotype. The chain joins TRBV20-1 to TRBJ2-7, with 9 bases identical to TRBD2. V shed 3 bases, J shed 3 bases, and the junction held 21 bases outside the gene matches. The CDR3 is made up of 19 amino acids. CDR1 is DFQATT and CDR2 is SNEGSKA in the germline V gene (reference sequence). The CDR3 DNA reads TGCAGTGCTAGGCGTTTTCTGACGGCGGGAGGGCCCTGGGTCTACGAGCAGTACTTC. It codes for CSARRFLTAGGPWVYEQYF.

This clonotype was seen only once. V is TRBV28 and J is TRBJ2-4, with 7 positions matching TRBD1. The germline V gene has CDR1 MDHEN and CDR2 SYDVKM. V was pared by 4 bases and J by 8 bases, with 14 bases of the junction left unmatched. CDR3 size: 16 residues. The DNA of the CDR3 is TGTGCCAGCAGTTCCCCCAGCAGGGGGATAAGGGACATTCAGTACTTC. The encoded protein is CASSSPSRGIRDIQYF.